This is a list of T cell receptor beta chains from one sample in a study of control samples from healthy donors and cancer patients. Assay: immunoSEQ multiplex PCR; the TCRdb copy retains only in-frame clones and omits some. The table lists tens of thousands of clones, about 94% of them singletons. The specimen was blood. Receptors originate from a man aged 55 to 69 in good health. Both conserved end residues are part of each CDR3. A D gene is named only where the DNA matches it firmly. Size tells how often a clone was seen (once, few, many) or the class of an expanded clone, and some rows leave it out.

J	V	D	size	CDR3	DNA
TRBJ1-1	TRBV7-8	TRBD1	NA	CASSSGGGSTNTEAFF	TGTGCCAGCAGCTCAGGGGGGGGCAGTACGAACACTGAAGCTTTCTTT
TRBJ2-3	TRBV10-1	NA	NA	CASSESGSSSDTQYF	TGCGCCAGCAGTGAGTCGGGTAGTAGCTCAGATACGCAGTATTTT
TRBJ1-5	TRBV2	TRBD1	NA	CASSAGTGGAGNQPQHF	TGTGCCAGCAGTGCGGGGACAGGGGGCGCAGGCAATCAGCCCCAGCATTTT
TRBJ1-5	TRBV28	NA	NA	CASSSDIYSNQPQHF	TGTGCCAGCAGTTCGGACATCTATAGCAATCAGCCCCAGCATTTT
TRBJ2-7	TRBV18	NA	NA	CASSPGTDVNYEQYF	TGTGCCAGCTCACCCGGGACTGACGTTAACTACGAGCAGTACTTC
TRBJ2-2	TRBV14	TRBD1	NA	CASSPTGEPNTGELFF	TGTGCCAGCAGCCCTACAGGGGAACCGAACACCGGGGAGCTGTTTTTT
TRBJ2-3	TRBV6-5	TRBD1	NA	CASISGTGTDTQYF	TGTGCCAGCATCTCCGGGACAGGGACAGATACGCAGTATTTT
TRBJ1-2	TRBV7-9	NA	NA	CASSPTGINGYTF	TGTGCCAGCAGCCCCACAGGGATCAATGGCTACACCTTC
TRBJ2-7	TRBV7-9	TRBD2	NA	CASSLRTSGLSYEQYF	TGTGCCAGCAGCTTACGGACTAGCGGGCTCTCCTACGAGCAGTACTTC
TRBJ2-2	TRBV5-1	NA	NA	CASSPRTGRDTGELFF	TGCGCCAGCAGCCCTCGGACAGGGAGGGACACCGGGGAGCTGTTTTTT
TRBJ2-2	TRBV4-1	NA	NA	CASSQDVGGELFF	TGCGCCAGCAGCCAAGATGTTGGTGGGGAGCTGTTTTTT
TRBJ1-5	TRBV4-1	NA	NA	CASSQETDYQPQHF	TGCGCCAGCAGCCAAGAAACCGATTATCAGCCCCAGCATTTT
TRBJ1-1	TRBV5-4	NA	NA	CASSSGGLLNTEAFF	TGTGCCAGCAGCTCGGGGGGCTTATTGAACACTGAAGCTTTCTTT
TRBJ1-5	TRBV4-2	NA	NA	CASSQGGSNQPQHF	TGTGCCAGCAGCCAAGGGGGAAGCAATCAGCCCCAGCATTTT
TRBJ1-5	TRBV12-3/TRBV12-4	NA	NA	CASSFRIQPQHF	TGTGCCAGCAGTTTCCGAATTCAGCCCCAGCATTTT
TRBJ2-1	TRBV3-1/TRBV3-2	TRBD2	NA	CASSLAGEWYNEQFF	TGTGCCAGCAGCCTAGCGGGAGAGTGGTACAATGAGCAGTTCTTC
TRBJ1-6	TRBV5-1	TRBD1	NA	CASMSGSQGALSPLHF	TGCGCCAGCATGTCCGGATCTCAGGGGGCACTATCACCCCTCCACTTT
TRBJ1-4	TRBV6-6	NA	NA	CASSYSVGPGEEKLFF	TGTGCCAGCAGTTACTCGGTCGGACCTGGGGAGGAAAAACTGTTTTTT
TRBJ2-2	TRBV29-1	TRBD1	NA	CSVDRGSTGELFF	TGCAGCGTAGACAGGGGTAGCACCGGGGAGCTGTTTTTT
TRBJ1-1	TRBV29-1	TRBD1	NA	CSVQGTEAFF	TGCAGCGTACAGGGGACTGAAGCTTTCTTT
TRBJ2-2	TRBV7-9	NA	few	CASKIGVANTGELFF	TGTGCCAGCAAGATAGGGGTCGCGAACACCGGGGAGCTGTTTTTT
TRBJ2-2	TRBV11-2	NA	few	CASSSRLAGELFF	TGTGCCAGCAGCTCAAGACTAGCCGGGGAGCTGTTTTTT
TRBJ2-1	TRBV3-1/TRBV3-2	NA	NA	CASSQGPPTVEQFF	TGTGCCAGCAGCCAAGGCCCTCCGACCGTTGAGCAGTTCTTC
TRBJ2-1	TRBV19	TRBD2	NA	CASSISSGRAGSYNEQFF	TGTGCCAGTAGTATCTCCAGCGGGAGGGCCGGCTCCTACAATGAGCAGTTCTTC
TRBJ2-5	TRBV4-1	TRBD1	NA	CASSQDTPDRGEETQYF	TGCGCCAGCAGCCAAGATACCCCGGACAGGGGGGAAGAGACCCAGTACTTC
TRBJ2-3	TRBV27	TRBD2	NA	CASSLSSGRTDTQYF	TGTGCCAGCAGTTTATCTAGCGGGAGGACAGATACGCAGTATTTT
TRBJ1-5	TRBV28	NA	NA	CASRGQEGTGQPQHF	TGTGCCAGCAGGGGTCAGGAGGGAACGGGACAGCCCCAGCATTTT
TRBJ1-2	TRBV2	NA	once	CASTFGANYGYTF	TGTGCCAGTACTTTCGGGGCTAACTATGGCTACACCTTC
TRBJ2-7	TRBV29-1	NA	NA	CSAGDGGRYEQYF	TGCAGCGCTGGGGACGGCGGCCGATACGAGCAGTACTTC
TRBJ2-1	TRBV24-1	TRBD2	NA	CATSDSVAGGRNEQFF	TGTGCCACCAGTGACTCCGTAGCGGGGGGTCGAAATGAGCAGTTCTTC
TRBJ1-1	TRBV3-1/TRBV3-2	NA	NA	CASSQEAARRNTEAFF	TGTGCCAGCAGCCAAGAAGCGGCACGTAGGAACACTGAAGCTTTCTTT
TRBJ1-2	TRBV25-1	NA	NA	CASSEYGGAKNYGYTF	TGTGCCAGCAGTGAATATGGGGGGGCGAAGAACTATGGCTACACCTTC
TRBJ2-3	TRBV11-1	TRBD2	NA	CASSLVSGTFGQYF	TGTGCCAGCAGCTTAGTCAGCGGGACCTTTGGGCAGTATTTT
TRBJ1-2	TRBV5-4	NA	NA	CASRVAGLNYGYTF	TGTGCCAGCAGAGTCGCGGGGCTAAACTATGGCTACACCTTC
TRBJ2-7	TRBV29-1	NA	NA	CSVGGSREQYF	TGCAGCGTTGGAGGGAGCCGCGAGCAGTACTTC
TRBJ2-3	TRBV3-1/TRBV3-2	TRBD2	NA	CASSLAGARYF	TGTGCCAGCAGCCTAGCGGGGGCGCGGTATTTT
TRBJ2-7	TRBV2	TRBD1	NA	CASSDDSGTGLQEQYF	TGTGCCAGCAGTGACGACTCCGGGACAGGGTTGCAAGAGCAGTACTTC
TRBJ1-4	TRBV9	NA	NA	CASSPTWGTNEKLFF	TGTGCCAGCAGCCCCACCTGGGGGACTAATGAAAAACTGTTTTTT
TRBJ2-1	TRBV6-1	NA	NA	CASSESEQFF	TGTGCCAGCAGTGAGTCAGAGCAGTTCTTC